The 29 T cell receptor beta chains presented below share a single source sample, sequenced in a study of blood T cell repertoires in COVID-19. TCRdb's copy holds only in-frame clones and misses some; the assay was immunoSEQ multiplex PCR. The sample records 200,000 or so clones, 75% to 90% being singletons. The sequenced sample was PBMCs or T cells enriched from blood (not recorded which). The receptors come from a woman between 35 and 50 years old with acute COVID-19.

The chain joins TRBV6-5 to TRBJ1-3, with D possibly being TRBD1 (5 bases). The CDR3 length is 16 residues. The germline V gene encodes CDR1 MNHEY and CDR2 SVGAGI. The V gene lost 3 bases and the J gene lost 1 base, with 13 bases spanning the gap. DNA for the CDR3: TGTGCCAGCAGTTATACATCCGGGGGATCTGGAAACACCATATATTTT. Protein: CASSYTSGGSGNTIYF.

The chain has TRBV2 and TRBJ2-3; 8 bases map to TRBD1. Trimming took 8 bases from V and 1 from J; bases not matched to a gene: 8. This CDR3 region has 15 residues. Germline V gene data show CDR1 as SNHLY and CDR2 as FYNNEI. CDR3 loop: CASGIGGQGTDTQYF. In DNA form, the CDR3 reads TGTGCCAGCGGGATAGGGGGACAGGGCACAGATACGCAGTATTTT.

The gene calls are TRBV7-8 and TRBJ1-1; D is ambiguous. V lost 2 bases and J lost 4, with 11 bases in between. Germline V gene lookup returns CDR1 SGHVS and CDR2 FQNEAQ. The CDR3 totals 14 residues. The CDR3 is CASSLRVGGTEAFF. CDR3 sequence (DNA): TGTGCCAGCAGCTTACGGGTTGGCGGCACTGAAGCTTTCTTT.

The V gene is TRBV7-9, the J gene TRBJ2-2; weak D call: TRBD1 (6 bases). V was clipped by 2 bases and J by 3 bases, with 13 bases between them. The germline CDR1 and CDR2 sequences are SEHNR and FQNEAQ (reference sequence). This CDR3 has 16 amino acids. The CDR3 reads CASSLPRGDDTGELFF. In nucleotides, the CDR3 is TGTGCCAGCAGCTTACCCAGGGGAGATGACACCGGGGAGCTGTTTTTT.

This sequence joins TRBV28 and TRBJ2-3; perhaps TRBD2 as D (5 bases). The CDR3 loop spans 13 amino acids. The germline CDR1 and CDR2 sequences are MDHEN and SYDVKM. V lost 11 bases and J lost 2, with 14 bases in between. The CDR3 nucleotides read TGTGCCTCCTGGGAGTCGACCACAGATACGCAGTATTTT. Translation: CASWESTTDTQYF.

The chain employs TRBV27 and TRBJ1-2; D unresolved. The CDR3 is 12 amino acids. Germline CDR1 and CDR2: MNHEY and SMNVEV (reference sequence). V lost 1 base, J lost 8 bases, and 8 bases lay in between. The CDR3 protein is CASSLLGEGYTF. DNA for the CDR3: TGTGCCAGCAGTTTATTAGGAGAGGGCTACACCTTC.

The genes are TRBV6-5 and TRBJ2-2; 8 nucleotides line up with TRBD1. From germline, CDR1 is MNHEY and CDR2 SVGAGI. The CDR3 is 15 amino acids. V shed 7 bases and J 4 bases; nucleotides not matched to a gene: 8. The CDR3 nucleotides are TGTGCCAGCAAATCACCGGGACAGGTCACCGGGGAGCTGTTTTTT. Translating gives CASKSPGQVTGELFF.

The gene calls are TRBV27 and TRBJ1-1; a possible D gene is TRBD1 (5 bases). Per the germline V gene, CDR1 is MNHEY and CDR2 is SMNVEV (reference sequence). The CDR3 consists of 14 residues. Trimming left V 3 bases short and J 0 bases short, with 8 bases between. The CDR3: CASSFDRLNTEAFF. The CDR3 coding sequence is TGTGCCAGCAGTTTCGACAGATTGAACACTGAAGCTTTCTTT.

The chain has TRBV19 and TRBJ1-3, with TRBD1 matching 7 bases. The CDR3 is 14 amino acids. Trimming cost V 6 bases and J 2 bases; bases outside gene matches: 4. Germline V CDR1 and CDR2: LNHDA, SQIVND (reference sequence). This chain's CDR3 is CASRKQGTGNTIYF. CDR3 DNA sequence: TGTGCCAGTAGGAAACAGGGGACTGGAAACACCATATATTTT.

The J gene is TRBJ2-7, the V gene TRBV27, with TRBD2 as a possible D gene (5 bases). V was cut by 5 bases and J by 0 bases, with 26 bases left in between. Germline-derived CDR1 and CDR2 are MNHEY and SMNVEV (reference sequence). This CDR3 contains 19 residues. In nucleotides, the CDR3 is TGTGCCAGCAGTCCGGAAGCCCATGGGATAGTAGCGCACTCCTACGAGCAGTACTTC. Translation: CASSPEAHGIVAHSYEQYF.

The gene calls are TRBV2 and TRBJ1-4, with TRBD1 matching over 10 bases. The CDR3 covers 15 residues. Per the germline V gene, CDR1 is SNHLY and CDR2 is FYNNEI. J was trimmed by 7 bases and V by 6 bases; bases with no gene match: 8. The CDR3 region is CASSRGQGIGEKLFF. DNA for the CDR3: TGTGCCAGCAGCCGGGGACAGGGGATAGGTGAAAAACTGTTTTTT.

The rearrangement links TRBV5-1 to TRBJ2-1, with D possibly matching TRBD2 (5 bases). The CDR3 loop spans 12 amino acids. Germline V gene lookup returns CDR1 SGHRS and CDR2 YFSETQ. V was shortened by 4 bases and J by 6 bases, with 8 bases between the two germline ends. The chain's CDR3 is CASSEGLNEQFF. The CDR3 bases are TGCGCCAGCAGCGAGGGTCTCAATGAGCAGTTCTTC.

The CDR3 DNA is TGTGCCAGCAGCTTGCGTTACTCCTACGAGCAGTACTTC. Translated, it gives CASSLRYSYEQYF. The genes are TRBV5-4 and TRBJ2-7; D is unresolved. The CDR3 runs 13 residues. V gave up 1 base and J gave up 0 bases, with 5 bases separating them. Germline V lookup: CDR1 SGHNT, CDR2 YYREEE (reference sequence).

The chain is built from TRBV7-3 and TRBJ1-1; a weak D match, TRBD1 (5 bases). Trimming took off 4 bases at V and 0 bases at J, with 15 bases between the two ends. Germline CDR1 and CDR2: SGHTA and FQGTGA. This CDR3 contains 16 residues. The CDR3 nucleotides are TGTGCCAGCAGCTCCCTTGGGAGGGGTTTGAACACTGAAGCTTTCTTT. Protein product: CASSSLGRGLNTEAFF.

The J gene is TRBJ1-5, the V gene TRBV27; 8 bases agree with TRBD1. The CDR3 spans 13 residues. V shed 2 bases and J 6 bases; nucleotides not matched to a gene: 0. Per germline, CDR1 MNHEY and CDR2 SMNVEV (reference sequence). This CDR3 is CASSLTGGQPQHF. CDR3 nucleotides: TGTGCCAGCAGTTTAACAGGGGGTCAGCCCCAGCATTTT.

This chain links TRBV5-6 with TRBJ1-2, with 8 bases lining up with TRBD1. In germline, CDR1 is SGHDT, CDR2 YYEEEE. There are 15 residues in the CDR3. J lost 5 bases, V lost 1 base, and 7 bases had no gene match. CDR3 loop: CASSLSLDREYGYTF. The CDR3 DNA sequence: TGTGCCAGCAGCTTGTCCTTGGACAGGGAATATGGCTACACCTTC.

The chain employs TRBV7-3 and TRBJ1-1; D ambiguous. The CDR3 runs to 13 residues. CDR1 is SGHTA and CDR2 is FQGTGA in the germline V gene. Trimming removed 6 bases at V and 3 bases at J, with 11 bases between. CDR3 sequence: CASSVTGYTEAFF. The CDR3 nucleotides read TGTGCCAGCAGTGTGACCGGGTACACTGAAGCTTTCTTT.

V is TRBV4-3 and J is TRBJ2-2, with 8 nucleotides matching TRBD1. Germline V lookup: CDR1 LGHNA, CDR2 YSLEER. The CDR3 contains 16 residues. V lost 4 bases to trimming and J lost 2 bases; unmatched junction nucleotides: 6. The CDR3 DNA sequence: TGCGCCAGCAGCCGTGGGACAGGAGATAACACCGGGGAGCTGTTTTTT. As protein: CASSRGTGDNTGELFF.

The J gene is TRBJ1-3, the V gene TRBV9; D not resolved. V shed 3 bases and J shed 7 bases, with 8 bases lying between them. The CDR3 runs 12 residues. Germline CDR1 and CDR2: SGDLS and YYNGEE. The CDR3 DNA reads TGTGCCAGCAGCGCCCCACTGAACACCATATATTTT. Translating gives CASSAPLNTIYF.

The V and J genes are TRBV28 and TRBJ1-6; 7 bases match TRBD1. Losses at the gene ends were 5 bases for V and 6 bases for J; bases not matched to a gene: 4. The germline V gene has CDR1 MDHEN and CDR2 SYDVKM. CDR3 length: 14 residues. CDR3: CASSGTVPNSPLHF. The CDR3 DNA sequence: TGTGCCAGCAGTGGGACAGTACCTAATTCACCCCTCCACTTT.

In its sample, this clone was seen once. The V and J genes are TRBV11-2 and TRBJ1-2, with D perhaps matching TRBD1 (6 bases). The CDR3 is 13 residues long. The germline CDR1 and CDR2 sequences are SGHAT and FQNNGV. Trimming left V 1 base short and J 5 bases short, with 8 bases between. The CDR3 sequence: CASSLGTDYGYTF. Written as DNA, the CDR3 is TGTGCCAGCAGCTTAGGGACAGATTATGGCTACACCTTC. Complete variable domain (other parts from reference TRBV11-2 and TRBJ1-2): EAGVAQSPRYKIIEKRQSVAFWCNPISGHATLYWYQQILGQGPKLLIQFQNNGVVDDSQLPKDRFSAERLKGVDSTLKIQPAKLEDSAVYLCASSLGTDYGYTFGSGTRLTVV.

This sequence joins TRBV27 and TRBJ1-5; 7 bases line up with TRBD1. V shed 3 bases and J 0 bases; nucleotides not matched to a gene: 14. Looked up from germline, CDR1 is MNHEY and CDR2 is SMNVEV (reference sequence). The CDR3 covers 19 residues. The CDR3 loop is CASSFRGTEGAYSNQPQHF. The CDR3 bases are TGTGCCAGCAGTTTTAGAGGGACAGAGGGAGCCTATAGCAATCAGCCCCAGCATTTT.

The V call is TRBV6-5, the J call TRBJ1-2; TRBD1 aligns across 11 bases. The CDR3 has 15 amino acids. J was trimmed by 6 bases and V by 4 bases; bases with no gene match: 7. Germline V gene sequence: CDR1 MNHEY, CDR2 SVGAGI. The CDR3 sequence is CASSWRDRGIDGYTF. CDR3 coding DNA: TGTGCCAGCAGTTGGAGGGACAGGGGGATAGATGGCTACACCTTC.

This clone was seen only once. The chain recombines TRBV5-1 with TRBJ1-1; D perhaps matches TRBD1 (5 bases). Trimming left V 0 bases short and J 1 base short, with 7 bases between. Germline V gene lookup returns CDR1 SGHRS and CDR2 YFSETQ. This CDR3 is 14 amino acids long. CDR3 protein: CASSLAQANTEAFF. In DNA, the CDR3 is TGCGCCAGCAGCTTGGCACAGGCGAACACTGAAGCTTTCTTT.

The V call is TRBV19, the J call TRBJ2-7; the D gene is possibly TRBD1 (7 bases). The CDR3 covers 15 residues. In germline, CDR1 is LNHDA, CDR2 SQIVND (reference sequence). V lost 4 bases, J lost 1 base, and 14 bases lay in between. CDR3 amino acids: CASSTQGTSSYEQYF. In DNA form, the CDR3 reads TGTGCCAGTAGTACACAGGGGACTTCGTCCTACGAGCAGTACTTC.

The rearrangement links TRBV5-5 to TRBJ1-4, with TRBD1 as a possible D gene (6 bases). Trimming shortened V by 3 bases and J by 3 bases, and 18 bases separated the two germline ends. The germline V gene encodes CDR1 SGHKS and CDR2 YYEKEE (reference sequence). The length of the CDR3 is 17 residues. The CDR3, as DNA: TGTGCCAGCAGCTCCCGGGACACTTTTATCGCTAATGAAAAACTGTTTTTT. Its protein product is CASSSRDTFIANEKLFF.

The chain has TRBV4-1 and TRBJ1-3, with D uncertain. The CDR3 runs 18 residues. The V gene's germline CDR1 is MGHRA and CDR2 YSYEKL. Between the trimmed V and J ends, which lost 0 bases and 0 bases, there was a span of 15 bases. The CDR3 loop reads CASSQDYQVQSSGNTIYF. The CDR3 DNA reads as TGCGCCAGCAGCCAAGATTACCAGGTACAGAGCTCTGGAAACACCATATATTTT.

The J gene is TRBJ2-4, the V gene TRBV7-9, with 8 nucleotides matching TRBD1. Germline V CDR1 and CDR2: SEHNR, FQNEAQ (reference sequence). The CDR3 length is 14 residues. V was clipped by 5 bases and J by 7 bases; unmatched bases: 7. The chain's CDR3 is CASSEDRVWNIQYF. The CDR3 DNA sequence: TGTGCCAGCAGCGAGGACAGGGTGTGGAACATTCAGTACTTC. Using reference TRBV7-9 and TRBJ2-4 for the parts outside the CDR3, the full variable domain is DTGVSQNPRHKITKRGQNVTFRCDPISEHNRLYWYRQTLGQGPEFLTYFQNEAQLEKSRLLSDRFSAERPKGSFSTLEIQRTEQGDSAMYLCASSEDRVWNIQYFGAGTRLSVL.

This chain joins TRBV19 and TRBJ1-2; D not certain. V was trimmed by 7 bases and J by 5 bases, leaving 20 bases between them. The CDR3 is 15 residues long. Germline V CDR1 and CDR2: LNHDA, SQIVND (reference sequence). CDR3 bases: TGTGCCAGTATGAAGACTAATGAGCTACGGTATGGCTACACCTTC. Protein: CASMKTNELRYGYTF. Together with reference TRBV19 and TRBJ1-2, the CDR3 gives the full variable domain: DGGITQSPKYLFRKEGQNVTLSCEQNLNHDAMYWYRQDPGQGLRLIYYSQIVNDFQKGDIAEGYSVSREKKESFPLTVTSAQKNPTAFYLCASMKTNELRYGYTFGSGTRLTVV.